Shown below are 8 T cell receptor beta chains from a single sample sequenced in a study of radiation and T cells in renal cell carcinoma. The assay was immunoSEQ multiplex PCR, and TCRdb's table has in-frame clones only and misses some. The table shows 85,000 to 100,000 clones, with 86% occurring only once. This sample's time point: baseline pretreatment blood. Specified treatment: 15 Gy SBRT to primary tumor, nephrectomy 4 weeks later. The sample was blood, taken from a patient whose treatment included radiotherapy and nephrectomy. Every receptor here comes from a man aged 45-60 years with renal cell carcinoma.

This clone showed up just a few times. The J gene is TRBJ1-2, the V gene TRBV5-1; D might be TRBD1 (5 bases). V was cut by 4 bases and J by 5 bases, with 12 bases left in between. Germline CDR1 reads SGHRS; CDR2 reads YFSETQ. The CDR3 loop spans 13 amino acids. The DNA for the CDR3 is TGCGCCAGCAGCCTCCTCCAGGGTTATGGCTACACCTTC. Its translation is CASSLLQGYGYTF.

CDR3 protein: CASSPGVYKEETQYF. The CDR3 DNA follows: TGTGCCAGCAGCCCAGGGGTCTACAAAGAAGAGACCCAGTACTTC. The V call is TRBV7-8, the J call TRBJ2-5; possible D gene TRBD1, 6 bases. CDR3 length equals 15 residues. Germline V lookup: CDR1 SGHVS, CDR2 FQNEAQ. Trimming cost V 5 bases and J 3 bases, with 16 bases left between them.

CDR3 amino acids: CASIIKIDGIFSGNTIYF. CDR3 nucleotide sequence: TGTGCCAGCATCATAAAAATTGACGGAATCTTCTCTGGAAACACCATATATTTT. The chain recombines TRBV21-1 with TRBJ1-3. TRBV21-1 is tagged as a pseudogene. The length of the CDR3 is 18 residues.

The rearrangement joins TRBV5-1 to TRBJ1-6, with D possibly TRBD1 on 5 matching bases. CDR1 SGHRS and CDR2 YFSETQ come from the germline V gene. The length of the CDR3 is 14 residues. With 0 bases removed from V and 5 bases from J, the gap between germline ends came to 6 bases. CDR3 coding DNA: TGCGCCAGCAGCTTGGGACAGAATAATTCACCCCTCCACTTT. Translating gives CASSLGQNNSPLHF.

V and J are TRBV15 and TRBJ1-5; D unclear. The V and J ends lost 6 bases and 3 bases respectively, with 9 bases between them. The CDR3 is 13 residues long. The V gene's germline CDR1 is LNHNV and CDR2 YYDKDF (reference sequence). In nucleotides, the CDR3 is TGTGCCACCAGGCCGGGCCTCAATCAGCCCCAGCATTTT. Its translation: CATRPGLNQPQHF.

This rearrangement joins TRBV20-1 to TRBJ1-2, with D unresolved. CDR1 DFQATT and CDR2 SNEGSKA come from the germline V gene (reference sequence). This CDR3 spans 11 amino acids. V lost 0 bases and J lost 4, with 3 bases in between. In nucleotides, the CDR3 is TGCAGTGCTAGAGAGTCCTATGGCTACACCTTC. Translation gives CSARESYGYTF.

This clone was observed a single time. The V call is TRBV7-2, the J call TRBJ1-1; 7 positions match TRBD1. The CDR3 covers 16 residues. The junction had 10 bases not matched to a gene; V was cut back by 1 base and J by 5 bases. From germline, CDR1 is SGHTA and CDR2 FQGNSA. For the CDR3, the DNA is TGTGCCAGCAGCTTAGGGATTGGGGCAGGGGGTACTGAAGCTTTCTTT. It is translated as CASSLGIGAGGTEAFF.

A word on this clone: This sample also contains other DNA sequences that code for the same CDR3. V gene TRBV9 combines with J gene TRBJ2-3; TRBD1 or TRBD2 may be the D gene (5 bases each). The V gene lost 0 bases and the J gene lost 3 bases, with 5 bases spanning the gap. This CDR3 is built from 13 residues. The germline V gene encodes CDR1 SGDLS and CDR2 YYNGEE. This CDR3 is CASSVGGTDTQYF. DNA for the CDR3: TGTGCCAGCAGCGTAGGGGGGACAGATACGCAGTATTTT.